A single sample gave rise to the 25 T cell receptor beta chains below, sequenced in a study of cytotoxic CD8 clonotypes in ibrutinib-treated CLL (dated by TCRdb to the early 2020s). Preparation of the library involved the immunoSEQ multiplex PCR assay. As stored in TCRdb, this immuneACCESS dataset retains in-frame rearrangements with V and J assigned. A fraction of the clones does not appear; measured against another copy, unresolved V genes explain less than half of the discrepancy, and the remainder lacks a known reason. This sample has 200,000 to 250,000 clones in its table, and nearly 80% of those were observed once. The ten largest account for about 10% of the sample. The label giving this sample's time point can be read as: about 11 months on ibrutinib. Sequencing used PBMCs, obtained after 12 months of ibrutinib treatment. The receptors here all came from a human donor with chronic lymphocytic leukemia.

The V and J genes are TRBV28 and TRBJ2-7; D call uncertain. Deletions cut 3 bases from V and 0 bases from J, with 6 bases between. Germline V gene sequence: CDR1 MDHEN, CDR2 SYDVKM. The CDR3 has 13 residues. Here the CDR3 reads CASSFRHSYEQYF. DNA of the CDR3: TGTGCCAGCAGTTTCCGCCACTCCTACGAGCAGTACTTC.

This rearrangement joins TRBV18 to TRBJ2-1; D may be TRBD1 (5 bases). Germline CDR1 and CDR2: KGHSH and LQKENI. The CDR3 has 13 residues. Trimming removed 4 bases at V and 10 bases at J, with 14 bases between. For the CDR3, the DNA is TGTGCCAGCTCACTAGATAGACAGACAGAGCAGTTCTTC. Its protein is CASSLDRQTEQFF.

This clone was seen just once. V and J are TRBV14 and TRBJ2-7; 10 nucleotides align to TRBD1. The germline V gene encodes CDR1 SGHDN and CDR2 FVKESK. The CDR3 consists of 18 residues. Unmatched junction bases numbered 18, after V lost 5 bases and J lost 5 bases. The CDR3 region has the DNA TGTGCCAGCAGCTTGGGACAGGGGAGGGCTTCGGTTTACGACGAGCAGTACTTC. Its protein product is CASSLGQGRASVYDEQYF.

V usage is TRBV29-1 and J usage is TRBJ2-5; D might be TRBD2 (6 bases). This CDR3 spans 13 amino acids. Germline V gives CDR1 SQVTM, CDR2 ANQGSEA. V was trimmed by 7 bases and J by 3 bases, leaving 15 bases between them. The CDR3 protein is CSGTPGVEETQYF. The CDR3 nucleotides read TGCAGCGGAACTCCGGGAGTGGAAGAGACCCAGTACTTC.

This clone was recorded once. The V call is TRBV25-1, the J call TRBJ2-5, with D perhaps being TRBD1 or TRBD2 (5 bases each). V lost 4 bases and J lost 3, with 12 bases in between. The CDR3 sequence is 14 residues long. Germline CDR1 is MGHDK and CDR2 is SYGVNS. The CDR3 region has the DNA TGTGCCAGCAGTGTCGGGACGAATGAAGAGACCCAGTACTTC. It translates to CASSVGTNEETQYF.

J is TRBJ1-1 and V is TRBV10-3; D is ambiguous. The CDR3 has 15 amino acids. From germline, CDR1 is ENHRY and CDR2 SYGVKD. With 0 bases removed from V and 7 bases from J, the gap between germline ends came to 15 bases. This chain's CDR3 is CAISESVRTPGEAFF. The CDR3 coding sequence is TGTGCCATCAGTGAGTCGGTAAGGACCCCCGGTGAAGCTTTCTTT.

The chain links TRBV9 to TRBJ2-1; D is unresolved. Trimming pared 1 base from V and 6 bases from J, leaving 8 bases between. There are 13 residues in the CDR3. Per germline, CDR1 SGDLS and CDR2 YYNGEE. This CDR3 reads CASSVLGANEQFF. In DNA form, the CDR3 reads TGTGCCAGCAGCGTACTGGGCGCCAATGAGCAGTTCTTC.

This clone was seen just once. V and J are TRBV6-5 and TRBJ1-1, with 8 positions matching TRBD1. The CDR3 sequence is 13 residues long. The trim removed 8 bases at V and 6 bases at J, leaving 8 bases unmatched. Germline V gives CDR1 MNHEY, CDR2 SVGAGI. DNA for the CDR3: TGTGCCAGCTCCAACAGGGGGGCCGCTGAAGCTTTCTTT. It encodes CASSNRGAAEAFF.

V and J are TRBV7-9 and TRBJ2-7; TRBD2 matches at 7 bases. Germline CDR1 is SEHNR and CDR2 is FQNEAQ (reference sequence). The ends lost 1 base at V and 1 base at J; junction bases unmatched: 4. The CDR3 extends over 15 amino acids. CDR3 loop: CASSLEAGMSYEQYF. In DNA, the CDR3 is TGTGCCAGCAGCTTAGAAGCGGGAATGTCCTACGAGCAGTACTTC.

This sequence joins TRBV7-8 and TRBJ2-7, with 9 bases matching TRBD2. The germline gives CDR1 SGHVS, CDR2 FQNEAQ. CDR3 length: 16 residues. After removal of 7 bases from V and 1 base from J, the junction contained 11 bases not matched to a gene. CDR3 loop: CASTPETSGLSYEQYF. The CDR3 DNA sequence: TGTGCCAGCACACCCGAGACTAGCGGACTATCCTACGAGCAGTACTTC.

This chain uses TRBV5-1 with TRBJ2-3; TRBD2 matches 8 bases. Germline V gene sequence: CDR1 SGHRS, CDR2 YFSETQ. The CDR3 covers 14 residues. V lost 4 bases and J lost 3; bases outside the gene matches: 4. CDR3: CASSDGTSTDTQYF. CDR3 DNA sequence: TGCGCCAGCAGCGACGGGACTAGTACAGATACGCAGTATTTT. Drawing the rest from reference TRBV5-1 and TRBJ2-3, the complete variable domain is KAGVTQTPRYLIKTRGQQVTLSCSPISGHRSVSWYQQTPGQGLQFLFEYFSETQRNKGNFPGRFSGRQFSNSRSEMNVSTLELGDSALYLCASSDGTSTDTQYFGPGTRLTVL.

The J gene is TRBJ2-3, the V gene TRBV19, with 7 bases fitting TRBD2. The CDR3 has 16 residues. V dropped 2 bases and J dropped 0; count of bases not matched to a gene: 5. Looked up from germline, CDR1 is LNHDA and CDR2 is SQIVND (reference sequence). The CDR3 spells CASSISGRASTDTQYF. The CDR3 nucleotides are TGTGCCAGTAGTATATCGGGGAGGGCTAGCACAGATACGCAGTATTTT.

This clone rates as medium-sized (0.01 to 0.1%). This chain uses TRBV5-8 with TRBJ2-7; a weak D match, TRBD2 (6 bases). Germline lookup yields CDR1 SGHTS and CDR2 YDEGEE. The V end lost 2 bases, the J end lost 7 bases, and 16 bases lay between the germline ends. There are 14 residues in the CDR3. CDR3 residues: CASSFRSGTGEQYF. The CDR3 bases are TGTGCCAGCAGCTTTCGGTCAGGGACTGGGGAGCAGTACTTC.

The chain has TRBV7-9 and TRBJ2-7, with 10 bases lining up with TRBD1. CDR3 length: 15 residues. The V gene end was trimmed by 1 base and the J gene end by 2 bases; junction bases not matched to a gene: 2. Germline lookup yields CDR1 SEHNR and CDR2 FQNEAQ (reference sequence). CDR3 in amino acids: CASSLGQGAPYEQYF. In DNA form, the CDR3 reads TGTGCCAGCAGCTTAGGACAGGGGGCCCCCTACGAGCAGTACTTC.

There are many counts of this clone. The V call is TRBV4-1, the J call TRBJ1-1, with 7 bases fitting TRBD1. The CDR3 is 13 residues long. Looked up from germline, CDR1 is MGHRA and CDR2 is YSYEKL. V shed 4 bases and J 5 bases; nucleotides not matched to a gene: 4. The DNA for the CDR3 is TGCGCCAGCAGCCGGCAGGGGGATACTGAAGCTTTCTTT. Residues: CASSRQGDTEAFF.

The V and J genes are TRBV29-1 and TRBJ1-2; D uncertain. Trimming stripped 4 bases from V and 8 bases from J, with 14 bases between. The CDR3 extends over 12 amino acids. The V gene's germline CDR1 is SQVTM and CDR2 ANQGSEA. CDR3 residues: CSVVGGELGYTF. The CDR3, as DNA: TGCAGCGTTGTGGGTGGGGAGCTCGGCTACACCTTC.

The V and J genes are TRBV5-1 and TRBJ2-5; D not certain. The J call may not be correct, given that the DNA end is closer to TRBJ2-7. The CDR3 is 14 residues long. Germline values: CDR1 SGHRS, CDR2 YFSETQ. The chain's CDR3 is CASSLDRFSYEQYF. CDR3 nucleotides: TGCGCCAGCAGCTTGGATCGTTTCTCCTACGAGCAGTACTTC.

The chain links TRBV19 to TRBJ2-7; tentatively, D is TRBD1 (6 bases). The CDR3 extends over 12 amino acids. The V and J ends lost 4 bases and 10 bases respectively, with 14 bases between them. In germline, CDR1 is LNHDA, CDR2 SQIVND (reference sequence). CDR3 bases: TGTGCCAGTAGTACCCGCGGACAGATTCAGTACTTC. Amino acid sequence: CASSTRGQIQYF.

This chain connects TRBV10-2 to TRBJ2-1; no reliable D call. In germline, CDR1 is WSHSY, CDR2 SAAADI. Trimming took 10 bases from V and 9 from J, leaving 19 bases between them. The length of the CDR3 is 13 residues. The CDR3 protein is CAISIYWPGEQFF. In DNA, the CDR3 is TGCGCCATCTCCATTTACTGGCCGGGTGAGCAGTTCTTC.

The CDR3 spells CASSPRDASNTGELFF. DNA of the CDR3: TGTGCCAGCAGCCCGCGGGACGCCTCGAACACCGGGGAGCTGTTTTTT. The chain couples TRBV7-9 to TRBJ2-2; a weak D match, TRBD2 (6 bases). The V gene lost 5 bases and the J gene lost 0 bases, with 13 bases spanning the gap. The germline V gene encodes CDR1 SEHNR and CDR2 FQNEAQ (reference sequence). This CDR3 is 16 amino acids long.

The chain has TRBV18 and TRBJ1-1, with D unclear. The germline gives CDR1 KGHSH, CDR2 LQKENI. This CDR3 spans 14 amino acids. Trimming cost V 0 bases and J 5 bases, with 10 bases left between them. The CDR3 nucleotides are TGTGCCAGCTCACCACCGAACCGAAGGACTGAAGCTTTCTTT. Protein product: CASSPPNRRTEAFF. Drawing the rest from reference TRBV18 and TRBJ1-1, the complete variable domain is NAGVMQNPRHLVRRRGQEARLRCSPMKGHSHVYWYRQLPEEGLKFMVYLQKENIIDESGMPKERFSAEFPKEGPSILRIQQVVRGDSAAYFCASSPPNRRTEAFFGQGTRLTVV.

This chain links TRBV19 with TRBJ2-2; D unresolved. The CDR3 has 15 residues. Per germline, CDR1 LNHDA and CDR2 SQIVND (reference sequence). Trimming pared 3 bases from V and 3 bases from J, leaving 11 bases between. The CDR3 nucleotides are TGTGCCAGTAGTATGGTCTTAGACCACACCGGGGAGCTGTTTTTT. Translated, it gives CASSMVLDHTGELFF.

This clone was recorded once. The chain couples TRBV2 to TRBJ2-3; TRBD1 agrees at 11 bases. V was pared by 6 bases and J by 6 bases, with 8 bases of the junction left unmatched. Germline values: CDR1 SNHLY, CDR2 FYNNEI. This CDR3 is built from 15 residues. The CDR3: CASRSRDRGWDTQYF. In nucleotides, the CDR3 is TGTGCCAGCAGAAGTCGGGACAGGGGGTGGGATACGCAGTATTTT.

This chain links TRBV10-3 with TRBJ1-1, with TRBD1 as a possible D gene (5 bases). This CDR3 spans 15 amino acids. The germline V gene encodes CDR1 ENHRY and CDR2 SYGVKD. The V and J ends lost 3 bases and 3 bases respectively, with 14 bases between them. CDR3: CAISDGSRADTEAFF. CDR3 nucleotides: TGTGCCATCAGTGATGGTAGCAGGGCAGACACTGAAGCTTTCTTT.

This clone appeared a single time. The chain uses TRBV28 and TRBJ2-1; TRBD2 might be the D (6 bases). The germline CDR1 and CDR2 sequences are MDHEN and SYDVKM. Trimming left V 6 bases short and J 5 bases short, with 14 bases between. This CDR3 spans 14 amino acids. In nucleotides, the CDR3 is TGTGCCAGCAGGGGGGTTAGCGGCCACAATGAGCAGTTCTTC. Protein sequence: CASRGVSGHNEQFF.